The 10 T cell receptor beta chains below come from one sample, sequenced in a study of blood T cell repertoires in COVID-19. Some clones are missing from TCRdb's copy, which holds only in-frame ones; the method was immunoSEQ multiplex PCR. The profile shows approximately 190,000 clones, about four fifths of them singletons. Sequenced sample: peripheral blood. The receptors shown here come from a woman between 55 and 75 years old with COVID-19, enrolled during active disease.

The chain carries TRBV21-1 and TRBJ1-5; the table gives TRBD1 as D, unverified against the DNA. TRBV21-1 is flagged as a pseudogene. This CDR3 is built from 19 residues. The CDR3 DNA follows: TGTGCCAGCAGCCCCCCCCCGGACAGGGCGGCAAGGAGCAATCAGCCCCAGCATTTT. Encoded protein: CASSPPPDRAARSNQPQHF.

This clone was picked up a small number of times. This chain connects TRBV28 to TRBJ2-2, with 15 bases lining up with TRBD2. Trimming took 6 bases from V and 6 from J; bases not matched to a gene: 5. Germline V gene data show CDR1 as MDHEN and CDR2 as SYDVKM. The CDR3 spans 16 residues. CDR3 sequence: CASRMGLAGGSGELFF. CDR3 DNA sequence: TGTGCCAGCAGGATGGGACTAGCGGGAGGTTCCGGGGAGCTGTTTTTT.

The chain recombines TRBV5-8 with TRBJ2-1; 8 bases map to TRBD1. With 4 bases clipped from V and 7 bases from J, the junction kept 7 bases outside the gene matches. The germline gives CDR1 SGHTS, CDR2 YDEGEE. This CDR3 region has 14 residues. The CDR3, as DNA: TGTGCCAGCAGCCAAGGACAGGGTGTAAATGAGCAGTTCTTC. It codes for CASSQGQGVNEQFF.

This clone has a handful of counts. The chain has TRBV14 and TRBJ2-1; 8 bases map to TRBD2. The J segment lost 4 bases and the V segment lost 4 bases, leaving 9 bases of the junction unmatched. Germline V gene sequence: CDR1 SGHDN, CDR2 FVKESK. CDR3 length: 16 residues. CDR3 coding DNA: TGTGCCAGCAGCCGAAGACTTAGCGGGATATACAATGAGCAGTTCTTC. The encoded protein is CASSRRLSGIYNEQFF.

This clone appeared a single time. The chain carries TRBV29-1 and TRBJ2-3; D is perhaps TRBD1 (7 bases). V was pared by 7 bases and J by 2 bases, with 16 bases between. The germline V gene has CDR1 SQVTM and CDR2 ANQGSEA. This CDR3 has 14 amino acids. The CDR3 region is CSGDLGQHTDTQYF. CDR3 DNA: TGCAGCGGGGACTTGGGACAGCACACAGATACGCAGTATTTT.

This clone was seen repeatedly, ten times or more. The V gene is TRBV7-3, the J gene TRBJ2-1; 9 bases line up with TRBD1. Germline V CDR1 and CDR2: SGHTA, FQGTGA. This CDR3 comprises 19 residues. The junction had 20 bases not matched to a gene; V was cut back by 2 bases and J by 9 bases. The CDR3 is CASSLGAGQGGSEVGEQFF. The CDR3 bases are TGTGCCAGCAGCTTAGGTGCGGGACAGGGCGGCAGCGAAGTTGGTGAGCAGTTCTTC.

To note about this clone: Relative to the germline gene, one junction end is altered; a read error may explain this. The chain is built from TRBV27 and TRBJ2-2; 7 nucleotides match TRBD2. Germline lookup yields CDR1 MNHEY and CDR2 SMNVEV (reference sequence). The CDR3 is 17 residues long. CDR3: CASSLSMGLLNTGELFF. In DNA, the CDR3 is TGTGCCAGCAGCTTATCTATGGGACTACTGAACACCGGGGAGCTGTTTTTT.

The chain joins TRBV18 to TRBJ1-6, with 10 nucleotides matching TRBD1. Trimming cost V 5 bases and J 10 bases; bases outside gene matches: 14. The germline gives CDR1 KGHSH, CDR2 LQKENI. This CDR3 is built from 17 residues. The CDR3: CASSTRQGALERSPLHF. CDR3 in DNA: TGTGCCAGCTCAACAAGACAGGGGGCGTTGGAAAGATCACCCCTCCACTTT.

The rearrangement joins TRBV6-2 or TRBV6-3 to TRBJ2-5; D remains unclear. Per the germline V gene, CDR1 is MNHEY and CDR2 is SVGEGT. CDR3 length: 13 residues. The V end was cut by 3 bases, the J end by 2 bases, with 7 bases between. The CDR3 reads CASSYGAQETQYF. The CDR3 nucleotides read TGTGCCAGCAGTTATGGAGCGCAAGAGACCCAGTACTTC.

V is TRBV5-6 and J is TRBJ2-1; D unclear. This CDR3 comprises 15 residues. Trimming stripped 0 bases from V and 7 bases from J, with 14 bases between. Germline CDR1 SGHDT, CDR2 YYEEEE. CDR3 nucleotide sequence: TGTGCCAGCAGCTTGGGCAGGTTCTTAATAAATGAGCAGTTCTTC. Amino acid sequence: CASSLGRFLINEQFF.